The 25 T cell receptor beta chains given below trace back to one sample, sequenced in a study of yellow fever vaccine responses in identical twins. Each CDR3 protein gets one entry after TCRdb re-called the RT-PCR reads with MiXCR. The data show 8,300 or so distinct CDR3 sequences, 75% to 90% seen once. Sequenced material: T cells from blood (PBMCs), unsorted or a sorted subset (not recorded which), taken before or after yellow fever vaccination (not recorded which). All receptors come from a woman aged 18-30 years who received the yellow fever vaccine.

This clonotype occurred a few times. The CDR3 is CATSDSGRIGSPLHF. In DNA, the CDR3 is TGTGCCACCAGTGACTCGGGCCGAATAGGTTCACCCCTCCACTTT. The chain uses TRBV24-1 and TRBJ1-6; no clear D gene. Germline lookup yields CDR1 KGHDR and CDR2 SFDVKD. V lost 4 bases, J lost 9 bases, and 15 bases lay in between. This CDR3 is built from 15 residues.

The chain has TRBV20-1 and TRBJ2-5, with 8 nucleotides matching TRBD2. Germline-derived CDR1 and CDR2 are DFQATT and SNEGSKA (reference sequence). V shed 4 bases and J 5 bases; nucleotides not matched to a gene: 9. The CDR3 consists of 14 residues. DNA of the CDR3: TGCAGTGCTAAAGGACTTGGCGGGGGGGAGACCCAGTACTTC. Translation gives CSAKGLGGGETQYF.

This clonotype was seen only a few times. The chain links TRBV2 to TRBJ1-2; D is undetermined. Trimming removed 6 bases at V and 7 bases at J, with 15 bases between. There are 13 residues in the CDR3. CDR1 is SNHLY and CDR2 is FYNNEI in the germline V gene. The CDR3: CASRSDGVGGYTF. The CDR3 DNA reads as TGTGCCAGCAGGTCCGACGGGGTTGGTGGCTACACCTTC.

The chain joins TRBV10-3 to TRBJ2-1; tentative D call: TRBD2 (6 bases). The CDR3 covers 15 residues. V was clipped by 6 bases and J by 0 bases, with 12 bases between them. Germline loops: CDR1 ENHRY, CDR2 SYGVKD. CDR3 sequence (DNA): TGTGCCATCAGGAGGGACGGGAGCTCCTACAATGAGCAGTTCTTC. The encoded protein is CAIRRDGSSYNEQFF.

For this clonotype: In this CDR3 the conserved last residue, phenylalanine or tryptophan, is missing, so a read error is likely. It is unclear where the CDR3 begins or ends on the DNA, so no DNA is shown, and the CDR3 is as TCRdb lists it. The chain combines TRBV6-4 with TRBJ2-1. The length of the CDR3 is 11 amino acids, counting both ends. Germline CDR1 and CDR2: MRHNA and SNTAGT. The CDR3 loop reads CASSDGRSRFL.

The gene calls are TRBV29-1 and TRBJ2-7; D is perhaps TRBD2 (6 bases). CDR3 length: 11 amino acids. Germline CDR1 is SQVTM and CDR2 is ANQGSEA. The germline V and J ends were trimmed by 4 bases and 6 bases, with 10 bases remaining between them. The CDR3 DNA reads TGCAGCGTTGCGGCGGGGTTCGAGCAGTACTTC. This sequence encodes CSVAAGFEQYF.

V gene TRBV3-1 combines with J gene TRBJ2-1; TRBD2 is a possible D gene (6 bases). The CDR3 is made up of 16 amino acids. V lost 0 bases to trimming and J lost 3 bases, with 12 bases between them. Germline assignment: CDR1 LGHDT and CDR2 YNNKEL (reference sequence). CDR3 DNA: TGTGCCAGCAGCCAAGATCTCGCGGGGAGCTACAATGAGCAGTTCTTC. It translates to CASSQDLAGSYNEQFF.

This clonotype has a handful of counts. CDR3 amino acids: CASSGGTGDDTEAFF. CDR3 nucleotides: TGCGCCAGCAGTGGGGGGACAGGGGATGACACTGAAGCTTTCTTT. The chain employs TRBV10-1 and TRBJ1-1; TRBD1 aligns across 10 bases. CDR1 is WNHNN and CDR2 is SYGVQD in the germline V gene (reference sequence). V lost 4 bases to trimming and J lost 3 bases; unmatched junction nucleotides: 5. The length of the CDR3 is 15 residues.

This chain uses TRBV29-1 with TRBJ2-7; D not certain. Germline V gene lookup returns CDR1 SQVTM and CDR2 ANQGSEA. Trimming took off 7 bases at V and 0 bases at J, with 16 bases between the two ends. CDR3 size: 14 residues. CDR3 DNA sequence: TGCAGCGCGTACGGAGTTTCGAGCTCCTACGAGCAGTACTTC. It codes for CSAYGVSSSYEQYF.

The gene calls are TRBV24-1 and TRBJ2-1; the match to TRBD2 covers 10 bases. Germline CDR1 is KGHDR and CDR2 is SFDVKD. V dropped 3 bases and J dropped 9; count of bases not matched to a gene: 4. The CDR3 is 14 residues long. CDR3 DNA: TGTGCCACCAGTGATCCGCGGACTAGCGGTGAGCAGTTCTTC. Translating it yields CATSDPRTSGEQFF.

The rearrangement uses TRBV6-5 and TRBJ1-1, with D unresolved. This CDR3 is 13 amino acids long. The germline V and J ends were trimmed by 4 bases and 6 bases, with 12 bases remaining between them. The germline gives CDR1 MNHEY, CDR2 SVGAGI. CDR3 nucleotides: TGTGCCAGCAGTTCAAGAGTTTCGCCTGAAGCTTTCTTT. This codes for CASSSRVSPEAFF.

J is TRBJ2-1 and V is TRBV14; D uncertain. V was pared by 1 base and J by 10 bases, with 14 bases between. CDR3 length: 14 residues. In germline, CDR1 is SGHDN, CDR2 FVKESK. CDR3: CASSQVPRDTEQFF. The CDR3 DNA is TGTGCCAGCAGCCAAGTTCCAAGAGACACCGAGCAGTTCTTC. The whole variable domain, remainder taken from reference TRBV14 and TRBJ2-1, is EAGVTQFPSHSVIEKGQTVTLRCDPISGHDNLYWYRRVMGKEIKFLLHFVKESKQDESGMPNNRFLAERTGGTYSTLKVQPAELEDSGVYFCASSQVPRDTEQFFGPGTRLTVL.

The chain couples TRBV20-1 to TRBJ2-3; 11 nucleotides match TRBD2. Germline CDR1 is DFQATT and CDR2 is SNEGSKA (reference sequence). J gave up 0 bases and V 6 bases, and 5 bases lay outside the gene matches. The CDR3 spans 15 residues. The CDR3: CSALGLAASTDTQYF. DNA of the CDR3: TGCAGTGCCCTGGGACTAGCGGCAAGCACAGATACGCAGTATTTT.

The chain couples TRBV10-3 to TRBJ1-1; D ambiguous. Germline V lookup: CDR1 ENHRY, CDR2 SYGVKD. The CDR3 length is 11 residues. CDR3 residues: CGSGNYTEAFF. The CDR3 nucleotides read TGTGGGTCAGGTAATTACACTGAAGCTTTCTTT.

The chain is built from TRBV7-6 and TRBJ2-3, with D maybe TRBD2 (6 bases). CDR1 is SGHVS, CDR2 FNYEAQ, per germline. This CDR3 region has 14 residues. Trimming pared 5 bases from V and 4 bases from J, leaving 13 bases between. The CDR3 region is CASSVGSPPDTQYF. Written as DNA, the CDR3 is TGTGCCAGCAGCGTCGGGAGCCCACCAGATACGCAGTATTTT.

This clonotype was detected only once. The chain is built from TRBV14 and TRBJ2-1; no clear D. The CDR3 has 14 amino acids. The germline V gene encodes CDR1 SGHDN and CDR2 FVKESK. The germline V and J ends were trimmed by 1 base and 5 bases, with 9 bases remaining between them. CDR3 coding DNA: TGTGCCAGCAGCCAAGGCTGGCTTAACAATGAGCAGTTCTTC. Translating gives CASSQGWLNNEQFF.

The chain carries TRBV7-1 and TRBJ1-6; D is perhaps TRBD1 (5 bases). TRBV7-1 is treated as an ORF (open reading frame) with a function not yet certain. V was trimmed by 2 bases and J by 0 bases, leaving 8 bases between them. This CDR3 spans 16 amino acids. CDR3 in DNA: TGTGCCAGCAGCTCACAGGGAAGCTCCTATAATTCACCCCTCCACTTT. Its protein product is CASSSQGSSYNSPLHF.

This chain uses TRBV3-1 with TRBJ2-3; 9 nucleotides agree with TRBD2. CDR1 LGHDT and CDR2 YNNKEL come from the germline V gene (reference sequence). CDR3 length equals 15 residues. Unmatched junction bases numbered 8, after V lost 3 bases and J lost 7 bases. In DNA form, the CDR3 reads TGTGCCAGCAGCCAGGGGCTAGCGGGGATTTATACGCAGTATTTT. It yields the protein CASSQGLAGIYTQYF.

CDR3 loop: CASTETLAIAYEQYF. CDR3 DNA: TGTGCCAGCACCGAGACGCTGGCGATTGCCTACGAGCAGTACTTC. The chain uses TRBV7-1 and TRBJ2-7; no definite D call. TRBV7-1 is an open reading frame, and its role is uncertain. The CDR3 sequence is 15 residues long. Trimming pared 7 bases from V and 2 bases from J, leaving 18 bases between.

The chain is built from TRBV29-1 and TRBJ2-5, with 7 bases matching TRBD2. The J segment lost 9 bases and the V segment lost 3 bases, leaving 7 bases of the junction unmatched. CDR3 length equals 12 residues. Per germline, CDR1 SQVTM and CDR2 ANQGSEA. The chain's CDR3 is CSVEWRTRAQYF. CDR3 coding DNA: TGCAGCGTTGAGTGGAGGACTAGGGCCCAGTACTTC.

The sample holds a few counts of this clonotype. V gene TRBV29-1 combines with J gene TRBJ2-1, with 11 positions matching TRBD2. The junction had 3 bases not matched to a gene; V was cut back by 6 bases and J by 2 bases. This CDR3 is 14 amino acids long. CDR1 and CDR2 from the germline V gene are SQVTM and ANQGSEA. DNA of the CDR3: TGCAGCGTGGTACTAGCGGGAGCCTACAATGAGCAGTTCTTC. It specifies CSVVLAGAYNEQFF.

CDR3 protein: CASTMTWAGQAFF. The CDR3 bases are TGTGCCAGCACCATGACGTGGGCGGGTCAAGCTTTCTTT. This chain connects TRBV2 to TRBJ1-1, with D unresolved. Germline-derived CDR1 and CDR2 are SNHLY and FYNNEI. The CDR3 length is 13 residues. V was cut by 7 bases and J by 9 bases, with 18 bases left in between.

The rearrangement links TRBV11-2 to TRBJ2-4; 7 positions match TRBD1. The CDR3 runs 19 residues. V shed 5 bases, J shed 0 bases, and the junction held 16 bases outside the gene matches. CDR1 is SGHAT and CDR2 is FQNNGV in the germline V gene. CDR3 amino acids: CASSAGTADPILAKNIQYF. CDR3 sequence (DNA): TGTGCCAGCAGCGCTGGGACAGCAGACCCTATACTAGCCAAAAACATTCAGTACTTC. Drawing the rest from reference TRBV11-2 and TRBJ2-4, the complete variable domain is EAGVAQSPRYKIIEKRQSVAFWCNPISGHATLYWYQQILGQGPKLLIQFQNNGVVDDSQLPKDRFSAERLKGVDSTLKIQPAKLEDSAVYLCASSAGTADPILAKNIQYFGAGTRLSVL.

The chain has TRBV18 and TRBJ1-3; tentative D call: TRBD1 (6 bases). This CDR3 is built from 16 residues. Trimming pared 2 bases from V and 0 bases from J, leaving 11 bases between. Germline V gene data show CDR1 as KGHSH and CDR2 as LQKENI. The CDR3 coding sequence is TGTGCCAGCTCACCAACGACAGGCAACTCTGGAAACACCATATATTTT. It translates to CASSPTTGNSGNTIYF.

V is TRBV10-3 and J is TRBJ1-2, with a weak D call TRBD1 (6 bases). Germline assignment: CDR1 ENHRY and CDR2 SYGVKD. Deletions cut 3 bases from V and 0 bases from J, with 11 bases between. The CDR3 covers 15 residues. CDR3 sequence (DNA): TGTGCCATCAGTGAAGAGAAGGGGGCTAACTATGGCTACACCTTC. It yields the protein CAISEEKGANYGYTF.